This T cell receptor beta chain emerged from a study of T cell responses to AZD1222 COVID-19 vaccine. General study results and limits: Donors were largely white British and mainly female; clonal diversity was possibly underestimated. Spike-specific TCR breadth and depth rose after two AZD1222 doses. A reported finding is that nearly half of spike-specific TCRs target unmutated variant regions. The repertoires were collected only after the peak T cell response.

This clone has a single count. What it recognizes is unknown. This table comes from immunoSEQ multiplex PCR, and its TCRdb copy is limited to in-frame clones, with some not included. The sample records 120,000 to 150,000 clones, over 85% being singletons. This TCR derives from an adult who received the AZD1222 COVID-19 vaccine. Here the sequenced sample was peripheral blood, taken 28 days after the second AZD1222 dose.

This chain's CDR3 is CASSEGTSGRRSYEQFF. CDR3 sequence (DNA): TGTGCCAGCAGCGAAGGGACTAGCGGGAGAAGAAGTTATGAGCAGTTCTTC. J is TRBJ2-1 and V is TRBV7-9, with TRBD2 matching over 14 bases. The CDR3 has 17 amino acids. Germline V gene sequence: CDR1 SEHNR, CDR2 FQNEAQ (reference sequence). V lost 5 bases and J lost 8; bases outside the gene matches: 11.